The rows below give T cell receptor beta chains drawn from one sample of a study of blood T cell repertoires in COVID-19. Profiled with immunoSEQ multiplex PCR; TCRdb holds only in-frame clones, not every one. The profile shows about 210,000 clones, roughly 81% of them singletons. The sequencing input was peripheral blood. Source of these receptors: a woman in her fifties or sixties with active or convalescent COVID-19. Both conserved end residues are part of each CDR3. The D gene is left open where the match is weak. Clone size is shown for a subset of rows, as once, few, many or a class of expanded clone.

d_gene | j_gene | v_gene | abundance | CDR3nt | CDR3aa
NA | TRBJ2-3 | TRBV24-1 | NA | TGTGCCACCAGTGATTTATCGGGTGGAGGCACAGATACGCAGTATTTT | CATSDLSGGGTDTQYF
NA | TRBJ1-1 | TRBV4-1 | NA | TGCGCCAGCAGCCAAGACCGTCGTTCGAACACTGAAGCTTTCTTT | CASSQDRRSNTEAFF
NA | TRBJ1-2 | TRBV21-1 | NA | TGTGCCAGCAGCCCGAGGAAAGGTCTGGGTGGCTACACCTTC | CASSPRKGLGGYTF
NA | TRBJ2-1 | TRBV11-2 | NA | TGTGCCAGCAGCTTCTTACAGGAAAACAATGAGCAGTTCTTC | CASSFLQENNEQFF
NA | TRBJ2-2 | TRBV5-6 | NA | TGTGCCAGCAGCTTTTTTTGGGGGGAGAACACCGGGGAGCTGTTTTTT | CASSFFWGENTGELFF
TRBD2 | TRBJ2-1 | TRBV27 | few | TGTGCCAGCAGTTCGACTAGCTCGGCGTTCTTC | CASSSTSSAFF
TRBD2 | TRBJ2-1 | TRBV27 | NA | TGTGCCAGCAGGGGAATAGCGGGAGCCCACCTTGAGCAGTTCTTC | CASRGIAGAHLEQFF
TRBD2 | TRBJ2-2 | TRBV19 | few | TGTGCCAGTAGTATCTCGACTAGCGCTAACACCGGGGAGCTGTTTTTT | CASSISTSANTGELFF
TRBD1 | TRBJ2-7 | TRBV28 | NA | TGTGCCAGCAGTTTATCCTCCGGGACAGGGGTACGCGAGCAGTACTTC | CASSLSSGTGVREQYF
TRBD2 | TRBJ2-1 | TRBV29-1 | NA | TGCAGCGTTGAAGATCTAGAAAGCGGGAGCTACAATGAGCAGTTCTTC | CSVEDLESGSYNEQFF
NA | TRBJ1-2 | TRBV21-1 | NA | TGTGCCAGCAGCGGCGACAGGCCAAACTATGGCTACACCTTC | CASSGDRPNYGYTF
NA | TRBJ1-3 | TRBV6-1 | NA | TGTGCCAGCAGTGAACGCCGCGGGTTTACAGACACCATATATTTT | CASSERRGFTDTIYF
NA | TRBJ1-5 | TRBV28 | NA | TGTGCCAGCACCCCCATGGGAGGGCCTCAGCCCCAGCATTTT | CASTPMGGPQPQHF
NA | TRBJ1-5 | TRBV6-1 | few | TGTGCCAGCAGTGAAGGTTCCGGGGTTGGGAATCAGCCCCAGCATTTT | CASSEGSGVGNQPQHF
NA | TRBJ1-4 | TRBV15 | NA | TGTGCCACCAGCAGGAAAGGGGGGGTTCTAGGTCCGTCTGCTAATGAAAAACTGTTTTTT | CATSRKGGVLGPSANEKLFF
NA | TRBJ1-2 | TRBV5-1 | NA | TGCGCCAGCAGCTTGGGGCCTGGCAGTGGCTACACCTTC | CASSLGPGSGYTF
NA | TRBJ2-3 | TRBV15 | NA | TGTGCCACCAGTCCCGGGATCACAGATACGCAGTATTTT | CATSPGITDTQYF
TRBD2 | TRBJ2-1 | TRBV2 | NA | TGTGCCAGCAGTGGGACTAGCGGGATAAAGCAGTTCTTC | CASSGTSGIKQFF
TRBD2 | TRBJ2-2 | TRBV6-5 | NA | TGTGCCAGCAGTTACTCCGGGGGGGTGATCGCCGGGGAGCTGTTTTTT | CASSYSGGVIAGELFF
NA | TRBJ2-1 | TRBV7-6 | NA | TGTGCCAGCAGTTCCAAGCGTAGCTCCTACAATGAGCAGTTCTTC | CASSSKRSSYNEQFF
TRBD1 | TRBJ2-5 | TRBV11-3 | NA | TGTGCCAGCAGCTTAGGGGGACAGGGGCCAGAGACCCAGTACTTC | CASSLGGQGPETQYF
NA | TRBJ1-2 | TRBV6-6 | NA | TGTGCCAGCACCTACTCGGGCCACGATGGCTACACCTTC | CASTYSGHDGYTF
TRBD2 | TRBJ2-1 | TRBV19 | NA | TGTGCCAGTAAGGGCAGGGCTAGCGGAACACGATACAATGAGCAGTTCTTC | CASKGRASGTRYNEQFF
TRBD1 | TRBJ1-5 | TRBV12-5 | NA | TGTGCTAGTGCCCCCGGGACAGCTAATCAGCCCCAGCATTTT | CASAPGTANQPQHF
TRBD2 | TRBJ2-1 | TRBV29-1 | NA | TGCAGCGTGCCAACGGGCGGGGGAGACAATGAGCAGTTCTTC | CSVPTGGGDNEQFF
NA | TRBJ1-3 | TRBV9 | NA | TGTGCCAGCAGCGTAGTTGAGTCTGGAAACACCATATATTTT | CASSVVESGNTIYF
NA | TRBJ2-7 | TRBV11-2 | NA | TGTGCCAGCACCCGGGGAGGGGGCTACGAGCAGTACTTC | CASTRGGGYEQYF
TRBD1 | TRBJ2-3 | TRBV6-2/TRBV6-3 | NA | TGTGCCAGCAGCCGATACATGGGACAGGGCGAGTCCCGGACGCAGTATTTT | CASSRYMGQGESRTQYF
TRBD1 | TRBJ2-1 | TRBV11-2 | few | TGTGCCAGCAGCTTAGTAGGACAGGGGGGGAATGAGCAGTTCTTC | CASSLVGQGGNEQFF
NA | TRBJ1-3 | TRBV5-4 | NA | TGTGCCAGCAGCTTCGAACTCGGGGGTCCGTCTGGAAACACCATATATTTT | CASSFELGGPSGNTIYF
NA | TRBJ2-2 | TRBV7-8 | NA | TGTGCCAGCAGCCTCCGGACATTCGCGAACACCGGGGAGCTGTTTTTT | CASSLRTFANTGELFF
TRBD2 | TRBJ2-3 | TRBV11-2 | NA | TGTGCCAGCAGCTCGACTAGCGGGGTCACAGATACGCAGTATTTT | CASSSTSGVTDTQYF
NA | TRBJ1-1 | TRBV2 | few | TGTGCCAGCTCTCCCGACCTAGGAAGGGGTGAAGCTTTCTTT | CASSPDLGRGEAFF
NA | TRBJ2-3 | TRBV10-3 | NA | TGTGCCATCAGCCGACGGGAGCTAGTCGGCACAGATACGCAGTATTTT | CAISRRELVGTDTQYF
NA | TRBJ2-2 | TRBV10-3 | NA | TGTGCCATCAGGAAGGGGTGGGAAACCGGGGAGCTGTTTTTT | CAIRKGWETGELFF
NA | TRBJ1-5 | TRBV15 | NA | TGTGCCACCAGCAGCAGGGAACACAATCAGCCCCAGCATTTT | CATSSREHNQPQHF
TRBD1 | TRBJ1-5 | TRBV10-3 | NA | TGTGCCATCAGGGAGGCAGGGGGAGATCAGCCCCAGCATTTT | CAIREAGGDQPQHF
TRBD2 | TRBJ2-3 | TRBV4-2 | NA | TGTGCCAGCAGCCAAGATATTCCGAGCGGGGGACGCACAGATACGCAGTATTTT | CASSQDIPSGGRTDTQYF
TRBD2 | TRBJ2-3 | TRBV7-3 | NA | TGTGCCAGCAGCTCCCCTCTAGCGGGAGATGGGGATACGCAGTATTTT | CASSSPLAGDGDTQYF
NA | TRBJ2-2 | TRBV5-5 | NA | TGTGCCAGCAGCTTGGGTACAGGGAAGAGTGCCGGGGAGCTGTTTTTT | CASSLGTGKSAGELFF
TRBD1 | TRBJ2-5 | TRBV3-1/TRBV3-2 | NA | TGTGCCAGCAGCCTGGGACAGGGACGAGAGACCCAGTACTTC | CASSLGQGRETQYF
NA | TRBJ1-4 | TRBV5-1 | NA | TGCGCCAGCAGGAAGACACTTGGGGAAAAACTGTTTTTT | CASRKTLGEKLFF
NA | TRBJ1-1 | TRBV6-5 | NA | TGTGCCAGCAGTTCCGCGCGAGAAGCTTTCTTT | CASSSAREAFF
NA | TRBJ2-5 | TRBV2 | NA | TGTGCCAGCAGTGGGCTAGCAGTCCAAGAGACCCAGTACTTC | CASSGLAVQETQYF
TRBD1 | TRBJ1-5 | TRBV7-6 | NA | TGTGCCAGCAGCTCCAGACAGGGCGGGAGCAATCAGCCCCAGCATTTT | CASSSRQGGSNQPQHF
NA | TRBJ1-1 | TRBV5-1 | NA | TGCGCCAGCAGCAACGGACAGCTAAACACTGAAGCTTTCTTT | CASSNGQLNTEAFF
TRBD2 | TRBJ2-1 | TRBV19 | NA | TGTGCCAGTAGTGACTGGCGGGGGAAGTTGAATGAGCAGTTCTTC | CASSDWRGKLNEQFF
NA | TRBJ2-2 | TRBV3-1/TRBV3-2 | NA | TGTGCCAGCAGCCAATTACTTCTGCGGGAGCTGTTTTTT | CASSQLLLRELFF
NA | TRBJ2-1 | TRBV21-1 | NA | TGTGCCGGTTCCGGGACAGGATACGACAATGAGCAGTTCTTC | CAGSGTGYDNEQFF
NA | TRBJ2-1 | TRBV10-1 | NA | TGCGCCAGCAGTGACGTTCAGGGCAATGAGCAGTTCTTC | CASSDVQGNEQFF
TRBD2 | TRBJ2-7 | TRBV7-9 | NA | TGTGCCAGCAGCTTAGTGGGAGGGCAATACGAGCAGTACTTC | CASSLVGGQYEQYF
TRBD1 | TRBJ1-1 | TRBV7-9 | once | TGTGCCAGCAGCTACCGGGACAGCACTGAAGCTTTCTTT | CASSYRDSTEAFF
NA | TRBJ2-2 | TRBV28 | NA | TGTGCCAGCAGCCTACGTGCCGGGGAGCTGTTTTTT | CASSLRAGELFF
TRBD2 | TRBJ2-1 | TRBV29-1 | NA | TGCAGCGTTGGGCGGGGGTCCTCCTACAATGAGCAGTTCTTC | CSVGRGSSYNEQFF
NA | TRBJ2-5 | TRBV28 | NA | TGTGCCAGCAGTGCAACAGGGATGGAAGAGACCCAGTACTTC | CASSATGMEETQYF